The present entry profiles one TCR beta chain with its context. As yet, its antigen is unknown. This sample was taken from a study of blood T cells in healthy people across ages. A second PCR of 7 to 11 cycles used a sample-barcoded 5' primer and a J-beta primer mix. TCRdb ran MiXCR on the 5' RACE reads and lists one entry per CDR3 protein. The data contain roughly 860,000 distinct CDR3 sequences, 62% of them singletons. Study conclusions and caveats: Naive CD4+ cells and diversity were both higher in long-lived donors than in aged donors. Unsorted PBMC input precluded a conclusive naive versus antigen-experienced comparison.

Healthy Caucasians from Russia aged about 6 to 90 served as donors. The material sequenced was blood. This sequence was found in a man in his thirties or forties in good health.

CDR3 DNA sequence: TGCGCCAGCAGCAGGGGACCCTCGGAAGAGACCCAGTACTTC. This gives the protein CASSRGPSEETQYF. The rearrangement links TRBV5-1 to TRBJ2-5, with D perhaps matching TRBD1 or TRBD2 (5 bases each). This CDR3 spans 14 amino acids. Trimming took 4 bases from V and 3 from J, leaving 13 bases between them. Germline V gives CDR1 SGHRS, CDR2 YFSETQ.